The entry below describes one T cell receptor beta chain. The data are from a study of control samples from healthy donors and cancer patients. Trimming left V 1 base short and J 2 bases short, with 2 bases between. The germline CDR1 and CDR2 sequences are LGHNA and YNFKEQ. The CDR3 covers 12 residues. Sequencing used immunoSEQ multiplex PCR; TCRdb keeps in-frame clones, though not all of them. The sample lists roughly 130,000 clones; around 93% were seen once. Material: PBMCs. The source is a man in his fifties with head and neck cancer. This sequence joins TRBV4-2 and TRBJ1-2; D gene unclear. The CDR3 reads CASSQANYGYTF. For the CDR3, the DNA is TGTGCCAGCAGCCAAGCCAACTATGGCTACACCTTC.